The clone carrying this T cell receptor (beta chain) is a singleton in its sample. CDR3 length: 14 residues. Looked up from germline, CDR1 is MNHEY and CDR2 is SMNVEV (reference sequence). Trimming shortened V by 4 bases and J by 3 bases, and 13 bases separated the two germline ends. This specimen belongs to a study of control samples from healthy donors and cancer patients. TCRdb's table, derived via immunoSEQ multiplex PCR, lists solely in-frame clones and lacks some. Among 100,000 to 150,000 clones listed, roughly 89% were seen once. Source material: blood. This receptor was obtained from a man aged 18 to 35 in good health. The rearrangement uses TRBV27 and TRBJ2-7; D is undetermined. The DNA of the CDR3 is TGTGCCAGCAGTTCAGGACCGAACTACTACGAGCAGTACTTC. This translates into CASSSGPNYYEQYF.